The present entry profiles one T cell receptor (beta chain) with its context. These data are taken from a study of blood T cells in healthy people across ages. Donors were healthy Caucasian individuals from Russia aged roughly 6 to 95. A second roughly 6 to 11 cycle PCR used barcoded and J-beta primers. One entry per CDR3 protein, called by TCRdb with MiXCR from the 5' RACE reads. The repertoire has about 1.7 million distinct CDR3 sequences, about 30% of them found once; the top ten carry over 7%. The source is a woman aged 25 to 45 in good health. Sequencing was carried out using blood.

The CDR3 region is CASSLTWTGGDQTDTQYF. The CDR3 DNA follows: TGTGCCAGCAGCTTAACGTGGACAGGGGGGGACCAAACAGATACGCAGTATTTT. The chain joins TRBV7-9 to TRBJ2-3, with 10 bases matching TRBD1. With 2 bases clipped from V and 3 bases from J, the junction kept 11 bases outside the gene matches. The CDR3 is 18 amino acids. Per germline, CDR1 SEHNR and CDR2 FQNEAQ (reference sequence). Combining the CDR3 with reference TRBV7-9 and TRBJ2-3 gives the whole variable domain DTGVSQNPRHKITKRGQNVTFRCDPISEHNRLYWYRQTLGQGPEFLTYFQNEAQLEKSRLLSDRFSAERPKGSFSTLEIQRTEQGDSAMYLCASSLTWTGGDQTDTQYFGPGTRLTVL.